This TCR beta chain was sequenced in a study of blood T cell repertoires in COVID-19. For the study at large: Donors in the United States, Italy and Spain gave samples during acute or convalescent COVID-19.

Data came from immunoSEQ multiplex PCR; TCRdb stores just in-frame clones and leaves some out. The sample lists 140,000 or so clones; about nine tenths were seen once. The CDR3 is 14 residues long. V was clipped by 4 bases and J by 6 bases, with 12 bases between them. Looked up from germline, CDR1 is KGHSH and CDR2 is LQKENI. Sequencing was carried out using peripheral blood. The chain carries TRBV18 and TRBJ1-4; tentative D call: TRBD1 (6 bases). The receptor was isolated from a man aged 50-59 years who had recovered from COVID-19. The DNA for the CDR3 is TGTGCCAGCTCACAGGGGGAGAGTGATGAAAAACTGTTTTTT. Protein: CASSQGESDEKLFF.